This entry features one TCR beta chain sequence. This sample's time point: sample taken at primary tumor resection. Whole RNA, isolated from tumor, nontumor lung or frozen PBMC, was sequenced without prior sorting. These data are taken from a study of spatial heterogeneity in lung cancer. TCRdb reprocessed the 5' RACE reads via MiXCR and lists one record per CDR3 protein. The sample has 40,000 to 45,000 distinct CDR3 sequences, about an eighth seen once; the top ten hold about 55%. The V end was cut by 4 bases, the J end by 0 bases, with 14 bases between. CDR1 and CDR2 (germline): SGHRS, YFSETQ. CDR3 length: 16 amino acids.

V and J are TRBV5-1 and TRBJ2-1; D is perhaps TRBD2 (6 bases). This TCR was sampled from a male donor with early-stage non-small cell lung cancer. The sample in question was PBMCs, obtained at surgery. The CDR3 loop is CASSPLAESSYNEQFF. The CDR3 coding sequence is TGCGCCAGCAGCCCCTTAGCGGAGAGCTCCTACAATGAGCAGTTCTTC.